These 20 T cell receptor beta chains share one sample of origin, sequenced in a study of T cell responses to AZD1222 COVID-19 vaccine. This table comes from immunoSEQ multiplex PCR, and its TCRdb copy is limited to in-frame clones, with some not included. This sample's clone table lists under 150,000 clones. Sequenced input: peripheral blood. The source of these receptors is an adult in good health.

The CDR3, as DNA: TGTGCCAGCAGCTTTCCCAGTGAGTCGGAGACCCAGTACTTC. The encoded protein is CASSFPSESETQYF. The V call is TRBV5-8, the J call TRBJ2-5; D call uncertain. The CDR3 runs to 14 residues. Germline lookup yields CDR1 SGHTS and CDR2 YDEGEE. Trimming cost V 2 bases and J 5 bases, with 13 bases left between them.

The rearrangement uses TRBV6-5 and TRBJ2-2; perhaps TRBD1 as D (6 bases). This CDR3 is 15 amino acids long. Trimming stripped 6 bases from V and 1 base from J, with 12 bases between. Germline CDR1 MNHEY, CDR2 SVGAGI. In nucleotides, the CDR3 is TGTGCCAGCAGAAACCCGACAGGGAACACCGGGGAGCTGTTTTTT. Translated: CASRNPTGNTGELFF.

The chain employs TRBV6-1 and TRBJ1-2; D gene uncertain. Germline V gives CDR1 MNHNS, CDR2 SASEGT. Deletions cut 1 base from V and 2 bases from J, with 11 bases between. The CDR3 is made up of 15 amino acids. CDR3 DNA: TGTGCCAGCAGTGAAGGGTGGAGCCAGAACTATGGCTACACCTTC. This translates into CASSEGWSQNYGYTF.

Written as DNA, the CDR3 is TGTGCCAGCAGCGAGACAGGGGGTAATTCACCCCTCCACTTT. Amino acid sequence: CASSETGGNSPLHF. The chain joins TRBV9 to TRBJ1-6; 9 bases fit TRBD1. The CDR3 spans 14 residues. The V and J ends lost 3 bases and 6 bases, in that order; junction bases with no gene match: 1. Germline CDR1 and CDR2: SGDLS and YYNGEE.

The V gene is TRBV6-5, the J gene TRBJ1-2; no definite D call. The CDR3 contains 13 residues. Trimming took off 6 bases at V and 5 bases at J, with 13 bases between the two ends. The V gene's germline CDR1 is MNHEY and CDR2 SVGAGI. The chain's CDR3 is CASSPGRLYGYTF. The CDR3 DNA is TGTGCCAGCAGCCCCGGGAGGTTATATGGCTACACCTTC.

This chain joins TRBV5-1 and TRBJ1-1; 7 bases fit TRBD1. Trimming at V came to 0 bases and at J to 8 bases, leaving 10 bases not matched to a gene. Germline lookup yields CDR1 SGHRS and CDR2 YFSETQ. The CDR3 extends over 15 amino acids. The CDR3 sequence is CASSLGSGTAREAFF. In DNA form, the CDR3 reads TGCGCCAGCAGCTTGGGTTCCGGGACAGCACGAGAAGCTTTCTTT.

V gene TRBV4-2 combines with J gene TRBJ2-3; 8 nucleotides agree with TRBD1. CDR1 and CDR2 (germline): LGHNA, YNFKEQ. V was pared by 0 bases and J by 8 bases, with 7 bases of the junction left unmatched. CDR3 length equals 15 residues. In DNA, the CDR3 is TGTGCCAGCAGCCAAGAAGGACAGGGATGGGGTACGCAGTATTTT. It translates to CASSQEGQGWGTQYF.

V is TRBV20-1 and J is TRBJ1-1; D not certain. CDR1 and CDR2 (germline): DFQATT, SNEGSKA (reference sequence). V was clipped by 3 bases and J by 8 bases, with 10 bases between them. This CDR3 contains 11 residues. The chain's CDR3 is CSARVGREAFF. DNA of the CDR3: TGCAGTGCTAGGGTGGGGAGAGAAGCTTTCTTT.

The chain couples TRBV11-2 to TRBJ1-2; TRBD1 aligns across 9 bases. The CDR3 length is 16 residues. Germline CDR1 and CDR2: SGHAT and FQNNGV. V lost 1 base, J lost 5 bases, and 8 bases stayed unmatched. CDR3 region: CASSLVGTGYRYGYTF. CDR3 nucleotide sequence: TGTGCCAGCAGCTTAGTGGGGACAGGGTATAGGTATGGCTACACCTTC.

The chain is built from TRBV5-6 and TRBJ2-5; D may be TRBD2 (6 bases). The CDR3 has 13 amino acids. CDR1 is SGHDT, CDR2 YYEEEE, per germline. Deletions cut 0 bases from V and 9 bases from J, with 12 bases between. CDR3 residues: CASSLEASEPQYF. The CDR3 DNA reads as TGTGCCAGCAGCTTGGAAGCTAGCGAACCCCAGTACTTC.

V gene TRBV27 combines with J gene TRBJ2-3; 11 bases fit TRBD2. The CDR3 is made up of 20 amino acids. V lost 5 bases, J lost 1 base, and 17 bases stayed unmatched. In germline, CDR1 is MNHEY, CDR2 SMNVEV (reference sequence). As DNA, the CDR3 is TGTGCCAGCAGTATCCGCCGGCTAGCGGGGGGAGGTCTGGGCACAGATACGCAGTATTTT. This translates into CASSIRRLAGGGLGTDTQYF.

The V and J genes are TRBV7-8 and TRBJ1-2; D possibly corresponds to TRBD1 (6 bases). The CDR3 consists of 13 residues. The ends were cut back, 3 bases at V and 8 bases at J, with 13 bases in the middle. CDR1 is SGHVS, CDR2 FQNEAQ, per germline. DNA for the CDR3: TGTGCCAGCAGCTTCGGCAGGGGAGAAGGCTACACCTTC. Amino acid sequence: CASSFGRGEGYTF. Looking up the rest from reference TRBV7-8 and TRBJ1-2 gives the full variable domain: GAGVSQSPRYKVAKRGQDVALRCDPISGHVSLFWYQQALGQGPEFLTYFQNEAQLDKSGLPSDRFFAERPEGSVSTLKIQRTQQEDSAVYLCASSFGRGEGYTFGSGTRLTVV.

The genes are TRBV19 and TRBJ2-5, with 7 positions matching TRBD2. Germline V gives CDR1 LNHDA, CDR2 SQIVND (reference sequence). V was pared by 5 bases and J by 7 bases, with 10 bases of the junction left unmatched. This CDR3 is 14 amino acids long. For the CDR3, the DNA is TGTGCCAGTAGTTCGACTAGCATCGAAGGGACCCAGTACTTC. Translation gives CASSSTSIEGTQYF.

This chain uses TRBV15 with TRBJ2-2; 8 bases align to TRBD1. Trimming took 6 bases from V and 6 from J; bases not matched to a gene: 6. Germline V gene sequence: CDR1 LNHNV, CDR2 YYDKDF (reference sequence). The CDR3 has 14 residues. As DNA, the CDR3 is TGTGCCACCAGGACAGGGGATTTCGCCGGGGAGCTGTTTTTT. Encoded protein: CATRTGDFAGELFF.

The V and J genes are TRBV3-1 (or the pseudogene TRBV3-2) and TRBJ1-2, with a possible D match to TRBD1 (6 bases). The germline V gene encodes CDR1 LGHDT and CDR2 YNNKEL (reference sequence). The ends were cut back, 1 base at V and 4 bases at J, with 16 bases in the middle. The CDR3 has 16 residues. The CDR3 protein is CASSQVLLGGLYGYTF. CDR3 in DNA: TGTGCCAGCAGCCAAGTGCTTTTAGGGGGGCTCTATGGCTACACCTTC.

The V and J genes are TRBV6-5 and TRBJ1-1; D is unresolved. From germline, CDR1 is MNHEY and CDR2 SVGAGI. The CDR3 runs 12 residues. Deletions cut 8 bases from V and 1 base from J, with 8 bases between. CDR3 DNA sequence: TGTGCCAGCCCGAGGGAGAACACTGAAGCTTTCTTT. As protein: CASPRENTEAFF.

This chain joins TRBV5-1 and TRBJ2-7; D perhaps matches TRBD2 (6 bases). This CDR3 has 15 residues. The V gene's germline CDR1 is SGHRS and CDR2 YFSETQ. Trimming stripped 0 bases from V and 3 bases from J, with 13 bases between. The CDR3 DNA follows: TGCGCCAGCAGCTTGGGTGGCGGGGAAAACTACGAGCAGTACTTC. The encoded protein is CASSLGGGENYEQYF.

The chain uses TRBV5-1 and TRBJ2-5; D possibly corresponds to TRBD1 (6 bases). The germline CDR1 and CDR2 sequences are SGHRS and YFSETQ. V was trimmed by 3 bases and J by 5 bases, leaving 23 bases between them. The CDR3 totals 17 residues. CDR3 protein: CASSSQGLVGEFETQYF. The CDR3 DNA reads as TGCGCCAGCAGCTCACAGGGCCTGGTGGGGGAGTTTGAGACCCAGTACTTC.

The rearrangement joins TRBV5-1 to TRBJ2-5, with D unresolved. The last part of the DNA fits TRBJ2-7 better; the J call may be wrong. The germline V gene encodes CDR1 SGHRS and CDR2 YFSETQ. The CDR3 is 15 amino acids. CDR3 loop: CASSFSTDGSYEQYF. CDR3 nucleotide sequence: TGCGCCAGCAGCTTTTCAACTGACGGCTCCTACGAGCAGTACTTC.

The chain couples TRBV5-1 to TRBJ2-3, with 15 bases aligning to TRBD2. The V gene's germline CDR1 is SGHRS and CDR2 YFSETQ. The trim removed 4 bases at V and 0 bases at J, leaving 6 bases unmatched. The CDR3 has 18 residues. The CDR3 DNA reads as TGCGCCAGCAGCCCGGGACTAGCGGGGGGCCTAAGCACAGATACGCAGTATTTT. This translates into CASSPGLAGGLSTDTQYF. The entire variable domain, with the rest obtained from reference TRBV5-1 and TRBJ2-3, is as follows: KAGVTQTPRYLIKTRGQQVTLSCSPISGHRSVSWYQQTPGQGLQFLFEYFSETQRNKGNFPGRFSGRQFSNSRSEMNVSTLELGDSALYLCASSPGLAGGLSTDTQYFGPGTRLTVL.